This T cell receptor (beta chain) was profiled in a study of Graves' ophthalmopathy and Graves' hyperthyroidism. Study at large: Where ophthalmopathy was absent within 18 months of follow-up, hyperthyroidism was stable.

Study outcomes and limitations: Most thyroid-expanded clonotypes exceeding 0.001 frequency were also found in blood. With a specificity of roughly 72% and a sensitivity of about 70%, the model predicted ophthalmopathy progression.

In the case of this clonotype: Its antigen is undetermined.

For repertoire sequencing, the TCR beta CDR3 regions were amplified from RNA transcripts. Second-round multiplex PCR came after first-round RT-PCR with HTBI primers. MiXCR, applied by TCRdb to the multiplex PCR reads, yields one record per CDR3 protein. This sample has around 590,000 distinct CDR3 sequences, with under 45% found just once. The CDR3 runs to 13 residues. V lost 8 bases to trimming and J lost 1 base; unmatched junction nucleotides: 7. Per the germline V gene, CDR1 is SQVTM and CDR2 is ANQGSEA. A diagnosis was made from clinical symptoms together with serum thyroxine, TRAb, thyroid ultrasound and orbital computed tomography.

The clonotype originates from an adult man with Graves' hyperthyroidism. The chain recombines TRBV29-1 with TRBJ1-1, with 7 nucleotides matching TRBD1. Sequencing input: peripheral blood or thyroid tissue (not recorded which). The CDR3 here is CSLEGGRNTEAFF. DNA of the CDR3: TGCAGCTTGGAAGGGGGCAGGAACACTGAAGCTTTCTTT.